A single sample is the source of the 4 T cell receptor beta chains below, sequenced in a study of OX40 agonist ivuxolimab in advanced cancers. The repertoire was sequenced with immunoSEQ multiplex PCR; TCRdb's copy has only in-frame clones and lacks some. The data contain about 48,000 clones, 65% to 85% of them singletons. This specimen was CD4+ or CD8+ T cells sorted from blood, taken in a trial of the OX40 agonist ivuxolimab. These receptor sequences come from an adult with an advanced solid tumor such as melanoma, head and neck, liver or kidney cancer.

CDR3 protein: CASSLDREGEKLFF. CDR3 in DNA: TGTGCCAGCAGCTTAGACAGGGAAGGTGAAAAACTGTTTTTT. The rearrangement joins TRBV7-2 to TRBJ1-4; a possible D gene is TRBD1 (6 bases). The CDR3 loop spans 14 amino acids. The germline V gene encodes CDR1 SGHTA and CDR2 FQGNSA. V lost 1 base, J lost 7 bases, and 10 bases lay in between.

The V and J genes are TRBV7-2 and TRBJ2-3; possibly TRBD2 for D (5 bases). With 1 base removed from V and 0 bases from J, the gap between germline ends came to 5 bases. This CDR3 contains 14 residues. Germline V lookup: CDR1 SGHTA, CDR2 FQGNSA. The CDR3 loop reads CASSLERSTDTQYF. CDR3 sequence (DNA): TGTGCCAGCAGCTTAGAGCGGAGCACAGATACGCAGTATTTT.

The V and J genes are TRBV7-3 and TRBJ1-2; no clear D. The length of the CDR3 is 15 residues. CDR1 is SGHTA and CDR2 is FQGTGA in the germline V gene. V gave up 2 bases and J gave up 4 bases, with 14 bases separating them. The chain's CDR3 is CASSLVPGVGYGYTF. The CDR3 nucleotides are TGTGCCAGCAGCTTAGTCCCCGGAGTCGGCTATGGCTACACCTTC.

The V call is TRBV7-2, the J call TRBJ1-2; no reliable D call. There are 13 residues in the CDR3. Trimming removed 1 base from V and 3 bases from J, with 6 bases in between. The germline gives CDR1 SGHTA, CDR2 FQGNSA. This chain's CDR3 is CASSLVGYYGYTF. The CDR3 DNA sequence: TGTGCCAGCAGCTTAGTCGGATACTATGGCTACACCTTC.